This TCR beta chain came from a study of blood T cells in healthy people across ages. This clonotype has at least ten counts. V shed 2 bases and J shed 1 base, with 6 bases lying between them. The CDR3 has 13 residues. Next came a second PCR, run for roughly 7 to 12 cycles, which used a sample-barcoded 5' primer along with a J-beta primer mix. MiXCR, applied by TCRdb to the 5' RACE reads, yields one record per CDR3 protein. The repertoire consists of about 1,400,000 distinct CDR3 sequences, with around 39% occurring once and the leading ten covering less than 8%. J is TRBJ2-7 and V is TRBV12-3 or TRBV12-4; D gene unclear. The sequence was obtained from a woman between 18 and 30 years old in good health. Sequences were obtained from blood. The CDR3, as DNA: TGTGCCAGCAGTTTAATTGCTTCCTACGAGCAGTACTTC. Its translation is CASSLIASYEQYF.